What follows describes a single TCR beta chain. Germline CDR1 reads SGHTA; CDR2 reads FQGNSA. This CDR3 comprises 13 residues. The V and J ends lost 1 base and 6 bases respectively, with 10 bases between them. Original processing notes: It was from reference gene primer amplification that nucleated cell counts were estimated. TCRdb keeps only in-frame clones here, not all; method: immunoSEQ multiplex PCR. That table gives V, J and clone size, and the DNA gave D and trimming. The table records about 61,000 clones, roughly 86% of them present only once. The entry originates in a study of blood T cell repertoires in COVID-19. Study information: Collection of acute and convalescent COVID-19 samples took place in the United States, Italy and Spain. T cells, B-cell-depleted T cells, or PBMCs provided the cDNA or gDNA that served as material.

This receptor was taken from a human donor in a cohort sampled during active COVID-19. The chain employs TRBV7-2 and TRBJ2-7; D possibly corresponds to TRBD2 (5 bases). The sequencing sample was made of peripheral blood. In DNA form, the CDR3 reads TGTGCCAGCAGCTTAGTAGCGCAGGCCGAGCAGTACTTC. The encoded protein is CASSLVAQAEQYF.